Listed here is a single TCR beta chain. As yet, its antigen is unknown. The time point here: newly diagnosed GD, antithyroid drugs for less than 3 months. Researchers made the TCR library from RNA that was extracted from PBMCs. This entry is derived from a study of regulatory T cells in long-lasting Graves disease. The CDR3 totals 15 residues. Germline CDR1 MNHEY, CDR2 SMNVEV (reference sequence). Trimming took 6 bases from V and 2 from J, leaving 11 bases between them. Libraries of TCR beta came from iRepertoire HTBI primers plus Arm-PCR of CDR3 regions. TCRdb re-analysed the multiplex PCR reads in MiXCR, keeping a single row per CDR3 protein. The sample has 520,000 or so distinct CDR3 sequences; around 11% are singletons. Overall study results and limits: The study found lower TCR diversity in persistent Graves' patients than in newly diagnosed ones.

Separately, the same data were catalogued under a study of T cells in Graves' hyperthyroidism and ophthalmopathy. That study adds: Clinical symptoms, serum thyroxine, TRAb, thyroid ultrasound and orbital computed tomography informed diagnoses. The HTBI primer set was used in a first-round RT-PCR of the TCR CDR3.

The gene calls are TRBV27 and TRBJ1-6; perhaps TRBD1 as D (5 bases). This TCR derives from a woman aged 25 to 45 with Graves disease. The source material was peripheral blood mononuclear cells (PBMCs), sampled at new diagnosis, from a patient treated with antithyroid drugs. The CDR3 sequence is CASRSQGTYNSPLHF. The DNA for the CDR3 is TGTGCCAGCAGGAGTCAGGGAACCTATAATTCACCCCTCCACTTT.